This T cell receptor (beta chain) was retrieved from a study of control samples from healthy donors and cancer patients. The ends were cut back, 4 bases at V and 2 bases at J, with 19 bases in the middle. Germline loops: CDR1 SGHTS, CDR2 YDEGEE. The CDR3 runs to 17 residues. Profiled with immunoSEQ multiplex PCR; TCRdb holds only in-frame clones, not every one. The repertoire holds about 140,000 clones, with roughly 94% as singletons. This clonotype was sampled from a man between 40 and 49 years old in good health. The sample taken for sequencing was blood. The chain is built from TRBV5-8 and TRBJ2-1, with TRBD2 as a possible D gene (5 bases). CDR3 bases: TGTGCCAGCAGCCTGGACGGGGAAGGCCCGACCTACAATGAGCAGTTCTTC. This translates into CASSLDGEGPTYNEQFF.